This entry describes one T cell receptor beta chain. No antigen is known for it. One base away there is no much larger clone; base qualities are not given. The data belong to a study of identical twins listed by TCRdb under 2016. For context, the study as a whole: To test whether fetal clonotypes persist, this study deep-sequenced TCR alpha and beta repertoires from monozygotic twins, from unrelated adults of various ages, and from cord blood. Replicate twin experiments were performed at different times using different library preparation protocols to rule out contamination. Broad study findings and their caveats: Conclusions relied on cross-sectional statistical analysis, since the same donors could not be followed over many years. Invariant T cells such as MAIT and iNKT could partly confound zero-insertion analyses, although diverse VJ usage argued against such confounding for most clonotypes. Abundant cord blood beta clonotypes carried fewer insertions; young adult naive repertoires showed a weaker similar trend, while memory repertoires showed none. Compared with coincidental sharing between unrelated individuals, an excess of low generation-probability sequences was observed among out-of-frame TCR alpha sequences shared between twins. In beta out-of-frame sequences, excess twin sharing was weaker, because having fewer shared sequences lowered the signal-to-noise ratio. In monozygotic twins, recombination models systematically underestimated out-of-frame TCR alpha sharing, but the models matched the sharing seen between unrelated individuals.

The library was generated by 5' RACE. For sequencing, an Illumina HiSeq 2000 was employed. Template switching added a universal primer binding site, and the final cDNA carried a unique molecular identifier that allowed TCR cDNA molecules to be counted accurately. Specific primers in the conserved constant-segment region were used to synthesize first-strand cDNA for the TCR alpha and beta chains. To control for contamination, every cDNA library was double barcoded, receiving both a SMART-Mk sample barcode and Illumina barcodes. TruSeq adapter sequences, together with Illumina sample barcodes, were added in two successive PCR steps. Sequencing of the TCR alpha and beta cDNA libraries was done on the Illumina HiSeq platform using custom primers. In the source study's methods: Unique molecular identifiers were extracted from raw reads with MiGEC, and CDR3 positions were determined with MiXCR. For each individual, recombination models were inferred using an EM algorithm with the repgenHMM and IGoR tools. The tcR package in R was used for shared clonotype analysis, with sharing normalized by the product of cloneset sizes. To study raw recombination without the effects of thymic and clonal selection, out-of-frame nonproductive sequences were analyzed. In TCRdb, the public reads were trimmed at Q25 with fastp and aligned with MiXCR, with productive beta chains retained. Each CDR3 protein appears once, grouped with its most common genes and DNA. These V and J calls derive from TCRdb rather than the authors' analysis. The sample table lists some 1,600,000 distinct CDR3 sequences, roughly a third of them with a count of one. The leading ten clones occupy more than 0.25% of the sample.

Every donor was a healthy Caucasian. The material sequenced was cord blood. The receptor was derived from a newborn girl in good health.

CDR3 reads: CASSEMGTRTDTQYF. The DNA reads TGTGCCAGCAGTGAAATGGGGACTAGAACAGATACGCAGTATTTT. Recombination joined TRBV2 with TRBJ2-3; TRBD2 agrees with 8 junctional bases. Spanning cysteine to phenylalanine, the CDR3 consists of 15 amino acids. The DNA shown is the 45-base CDR3, in frame from base 1. Germline trimming amounts to 2 bases on V and 3 bases on J, with 4 as the count of junction bases outside the gene matches. CDR1 is given as SNHLY and CDR2 as FYNNEI, both from the germline V gene.